This entry features one T cell receptor (beta chain) sequence. Antigen specificity is unknown. Trimming took off 4 bases at V and 1 base at J, with 7 bases between the two ends. The CDR3 extends over 13 amino acids. Researchers grouped second doses given at about 4 or about 12 weeks into one pool. The sample is drawn from a study of T cell responses to AZD1222 COVID-19 vaccine. Study-wide results and limits: Unmutated variant regions are reportedly targeted by nearly half of spike-specific TCRs. The donors showed a predominance of white British ancestry and of females, with possible underestimation of clonal diversity.

The table came from immunoSEQ multiplex PCR; TCRdb's copy has only in-frame clones and leaves some out. This sample carries tens of thousands of clones, about 91% of them seen once, and the ten largest clones take 9.3%. This chain joins TRBV12-3 or TRBV12-4 and TRBJ1-1; D might be TRBD1 (5 bases). The sequenced sample was peripheral blood, obtained 28 days after the second AZD1222 dose. The receptor was isolated from an adult who received the AZD1222 COVID-19 vaccine. CDR3 bases: TGTGCCAGCAGTTCCAGGGAGAACACTGAAGCTTTCTTT. Protein sequence: CASSSRENTEAFF.